The next 11 T cell receptor beta chains were all read from a single sample in a study of blood T cell repertoires in COVID-19. Some clones are missing from TCRdb's copy, which holds only in-frame ones; the method was immunoSEQ multiplex PCR. In the table there are 350,000 or so clones, roughly nine tenths of which are singletons. The specimen was peripheral blood. The receptors originated from a woman in her sixties with COVID-19, enrolled during active disease.

The chain couples TRBV5-8 to TRBJ1-1; D ambiguous. This CDR3 is built from 16 residues. V lost 2 bases to trimming and J lost 5 bases, with 19 bases between them. The germline CDR1 and CDR2 sequences are SGHTS and YDEGEE. CDR3 nucleotide sequence: TGTGCCAGCAGCTTAGGACGTACCGAGGGTAGGACTGAAGCTTTCTTT. Translated, it gives CASSLGRTEGRTEAFF. Variable domain in full (rest from reference TRBV5-8 and TRBJ1-1): EAGVTQSPTHLIKTRGQQATLRCSPISGHTSVYWYQQALGLGLQFLLWYDEGEERNRGNFPPRFSGRQFPNYSSELNVNALELEDSALYLCASSLGRTEGRTEAFFGQGTRLTVV.

The V gene is TRBV5-1, the J gene TRBJ2-6, with D unclear. The V end was cut by 0 bases, the J end by 0 bases, with 7 bases between. CDR3 length: 16 residues. CDR1 is SGHRS, CDR2 YFSETQ, per germline. The CDR3 sequence: CASSLVAVSGANVLTF. CDR3 nucleotides: TGCGCCAGCAGCTTGGTTGCAGTCTCTGGGGCCAACGTCCTGACTTTC.

The CDR3 coding sequence is TGTGCCAGCAGACCAGGGGCCGGGGAGCTGTTTTTT. This gives the protein CASRPGAGELFF. The rearrangement joins TRBV3-1 (or the pseudogene TRBV3-2) to TRBJ2-2, with D tentatively TRBD1 (6 bases). There are 12 residues in the CDR3. Germline values: CDR1 LGHDT, CDR2 YNNKEL (reference sequence). The V gene lost 6 bases and the J gene lost 6 bases, with 8 bases spanning the gap.

The chain links TRBV7-9 to TRBJ1-5; tentatively, D is TRBD1 (5 bases). With 5 bases removed from V and 4 bases from J, the gap between germline ends came to 12 bases. The CDR3 spans 14 residues. CDR1 SEHNR and CDR2 FQNEAQ come from the germline V gene (reference sequence). The CDR3: CASSPGGINQPQHF. The CDR3 DNA is TGTGCCAGCAGCCCCGGGGGGATAAATCAGCCCCAGCATTTT. The whole variable domain, filled in from reference TRBV7-9 and TRBJ1-5, reads DTGVSQNPRHKITKRGQNVTFRCDPISEHNRLYWYRQTLGQGPEFLTYFQNEAQLEKSRLLSDRFSAERPKGSFSTLEIQRTEQGDSAMYLCASSPGGINQPQHFGDGTRLSIL.

The rearrangement uses TRBV30 and TRBJ2-1; no firm D call. Between the trimmed V and J ends, which lost 2 bases and 5 bases, there was a span of 10 bases. CDR3 length: 13 residues. CDR1 is GTSNPN, CDR2 SVGIG, per germline (reference sequence). CDR3 region: CAWSLRVNNEQFF. The CDR3, as DNA: TGTGCCTGGAGTCTTCGAGTCAACAATGAGCAGTTCTTC. The variable domain in full, with the rest retrieved from reference TRBV30 and TRBJ2-1, is SQTIHQWPATLVQPVGSPLSLECTVEGTSNPNLYWYRQAAGRGLQLLFYSVGIGQISSEVPQNLSASRPQDRQFILSSKKLLLSDSGFYLCAWSLRVNNEQFFGPGTRLTVL.

The V call is TRBV7-9, the J call TRBJ1-1; D perhaps matches TRBD1 (5 bases). The CDR3 has 16 amino acids. Looked up from germline, CDR1 is SEHNR and CDR2 is FQNEAQ (reference sequence). Trimming took 2 bases from V and 1 from J, leaving 14 bases between them. The CDR3 spells CASSLSRGGENTEAFF. DNA of the CDR3: TGTGCCAGCAGCTTATCCCGTGGGGGGGAGAACACTGAAGCTTTCTTT.

The V call is TRBV18, the J call TRBJ1-5, with a tentative D call TRBD1 (6 bases). Trimming shortened V by 7 bases and J by 7 bases, and 14 bases separated the two germline ends. Germline V gene data show CDR1 as KGHSH and CDR2 as LQKENI. CDR3 length: 13 residues. Written as DNA, the CDR3 is TGTGCCAGCTTAGGGGGGGGGAGCCAGCCCCAGCATTTT. Protein: CASLGGGSQPQHF.

This rearrangement joins TRBV4-2 to TRBJ2-7, with no clear D. This CDR3 contains 13 residues. Germline loops: CDR1 LGHNA, CDR2 YNFKEQ. V was trimmed by 4 bases and J by 3 bases, leaving 10 bases between them. The CDR3 loop is CASSPLTGYEQYF. The CDR3 DNA reads TGTGCCAGCAGCCCCTTGACTGGCTACGAGCAGTACTTC.

The rearrangement joins TRBV6-1 to TRBJ1-5; no clear D gene. Deletions cut 2 bases from V and 5 bases from J, with 10 bases between. Germline lookup yields CDR1 MNHNS and CDR2 SASEGT. This CDR3 has 14 residues. Here the CDR3 reads CASSENSPHQPQHF. In DNA, the CDR3 is TGTGCCAGCAGTGAAAATAGTCCACATCAGCCCCAGCATTTT.

This clone was detected only a few times. J is TRBJ2-1 and V is TRBV12-5; 11 bases are a match to TRBD1. The length of the CDR3 is 15 residues. Per the germline V gene, CDR1 is LGHNT and CDR2 is FRNRAP. V shed 5 bases and J 5 bases; nucleotides not matched to a gene: 5. Here the CDR3 reads CASGRGTGGDNEQFF. In DNA form, the CDR3 reads TGTGCTAGTGGTCGCGGGACAGGGGGGGACAATGAGCAGTTCTTC.

V is TRBV5-4 and J is TRBJ2-1; perhaps TRBD1 as D (5 bases). Per the germline V gene, CDR1 is SGHNT and CDR2 is YYREEE (reference sequence). The CDR3 runs 15 residues. The V end was cut by 2 bases, the J end by 3 bases, with 12 bases between. The CDR3 loop is CASSFGQDIYNEQFF. DNA of the CDR3: TGTGCCAGCAGCTTCGGTCAGGACATCTACAATGAGCAGTTCTTC.